This TCR beta chain was documented in a study of T-cell reconstitution after alpha-beta-depleted transplantation in children. This clonotype was observed a handful of times. Its target is not known. Overall study results and limits: At around two months after transplant, the alpha-beta T cells were reportedly derived from several hundred expanded clones that came from non-depleted graft cells.

Researchers prepared the TCRbeta library using unique molecular identifiers, the study reports. Each CDR3 protein gets one entry after TCRdb re-called the PCR reads with MiXCR. The data contain approximately 520,000 distinct CDR3 sequences, about an eighth of them seen just once; the ten biggest clones take up 14%. This CDR3 contains 13 residues. Germline CDR1 is ENHRY and CDR2 is SYGVKD. The trim removed 10 bases at V and 5 bases at J, leaving 8 bases unmatched. The source was PBMCs, mostly from graft donor cells, collected 180 days after TCRalphabeta/CD19-depleted stem cell transplant. This TCR derives from a female patient under 10 years old who had a stem cell transplant for aplastic anemia, so the T cells may come from the graft donor. The chain couples TRBV10-3 to TRBJ2-3, with 8 bases lining up with TRBD2. The CDR3 region is CASETSDQDTQYF. The CDR3 DNA is TGTGCCAGCGAGACTAGCGACCAAGATACGCAGTATTTT.